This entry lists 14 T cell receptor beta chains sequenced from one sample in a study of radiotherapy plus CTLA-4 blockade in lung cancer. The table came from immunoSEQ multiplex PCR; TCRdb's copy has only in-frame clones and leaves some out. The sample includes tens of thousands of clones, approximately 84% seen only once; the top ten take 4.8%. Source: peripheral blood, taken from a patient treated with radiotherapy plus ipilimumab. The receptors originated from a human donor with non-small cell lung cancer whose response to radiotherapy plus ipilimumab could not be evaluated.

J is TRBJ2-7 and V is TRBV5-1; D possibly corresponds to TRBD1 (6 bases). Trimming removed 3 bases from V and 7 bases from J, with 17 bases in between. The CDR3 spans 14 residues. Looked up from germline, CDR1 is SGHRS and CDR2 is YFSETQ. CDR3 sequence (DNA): TGCGCCAGCAGCTCCGGACAGATTCCCGGGGAGCAGTACTTC. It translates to CASSSGQIPGEQYF.

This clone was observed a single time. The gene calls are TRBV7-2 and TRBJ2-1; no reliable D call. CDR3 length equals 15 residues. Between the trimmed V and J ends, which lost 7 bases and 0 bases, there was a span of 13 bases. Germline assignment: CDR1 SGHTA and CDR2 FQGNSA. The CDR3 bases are TGTGCCAGCAAGGCGGTGGCGGACTCCTACAATGAGCAGTTCTTC. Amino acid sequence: CASKAVADSYNEQFF.

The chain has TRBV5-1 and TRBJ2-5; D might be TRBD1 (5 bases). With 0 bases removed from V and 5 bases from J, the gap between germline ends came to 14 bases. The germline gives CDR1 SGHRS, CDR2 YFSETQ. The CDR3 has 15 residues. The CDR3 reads CASSLALRAGETQYF. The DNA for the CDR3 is TGCGCCAGCAGCTTGGCCCTCAGGGCCGGGGAGACCCAGTACTTC. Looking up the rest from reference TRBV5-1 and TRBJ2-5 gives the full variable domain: KAGVTQTPRYLIKTRGQQVTLSCSPISGHRSVSWYQQTPGQGLQFLFEYFSETQRNKGNFPGRFSGRQFSNSRSEMNVSTLELGDSALYLCASSLALRAGETQYFGPGTRLLVL.

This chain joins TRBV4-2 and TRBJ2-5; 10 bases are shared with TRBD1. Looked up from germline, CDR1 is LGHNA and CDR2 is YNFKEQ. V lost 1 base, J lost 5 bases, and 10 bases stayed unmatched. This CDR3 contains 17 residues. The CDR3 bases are TGTGCCAGCAGCCAAGGCGCCGGGACAGGGGCCGAGGAGACCCAGTACTTC. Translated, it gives CASSQGAGTGAEETQYF.

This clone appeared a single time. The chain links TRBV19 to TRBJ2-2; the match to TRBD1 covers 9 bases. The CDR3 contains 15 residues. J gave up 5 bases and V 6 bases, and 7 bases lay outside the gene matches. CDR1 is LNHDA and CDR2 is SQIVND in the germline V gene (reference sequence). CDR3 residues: CASSEGQGITGELFF. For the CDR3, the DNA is TGTGCCAGTAGCGAGGGACAGGGAATAACCGGGGAGCTGTTTTTT.

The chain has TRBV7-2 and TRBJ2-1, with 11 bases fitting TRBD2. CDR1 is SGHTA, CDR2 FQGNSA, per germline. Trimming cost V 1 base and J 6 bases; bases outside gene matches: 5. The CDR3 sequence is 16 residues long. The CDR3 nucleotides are TGTGCCAGCAGCTTAGACGGGACTAGCGGAATCAATGAGCAGTTCTTC. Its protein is CASSLDGTSGINEQFF. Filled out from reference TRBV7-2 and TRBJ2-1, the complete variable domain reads GAGVSQSPSNKVTEKGKDVELRCDPISGHTALYWYRQSLGQGLEFLIYFQGNSAPDKSGLPSDRFSAERTGGSVSTLTIQRTQQEDSAVYLCASSLDGTSGINEQFFGPGTRLTVL.

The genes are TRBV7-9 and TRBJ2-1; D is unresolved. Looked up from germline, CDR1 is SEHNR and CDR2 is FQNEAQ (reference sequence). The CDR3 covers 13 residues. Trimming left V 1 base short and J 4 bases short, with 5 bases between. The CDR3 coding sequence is TGTGCCAGCAGCTTAGGGGCTTACAATGAGCAGTTCTTC. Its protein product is CASSLGAYNEQFF.

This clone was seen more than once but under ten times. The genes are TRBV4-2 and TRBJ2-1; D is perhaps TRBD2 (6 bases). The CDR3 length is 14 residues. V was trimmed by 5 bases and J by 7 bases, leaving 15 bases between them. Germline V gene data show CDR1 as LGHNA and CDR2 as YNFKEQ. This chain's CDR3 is CASSLVGSWNEQFF. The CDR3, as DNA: TGTGCCAGCAGCTTGGTCGGGAGCTGGAATGAGCAGTTCTTC.

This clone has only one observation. The CDR3, as DNA: TGTGCCAGCAGCAAAGGGGGCGTTTACGAGCAGTACTTC. Protein product: CASSKGGVYEQYF. The gene calls are TRBV11-1 and TRBJ2-7; 7 positions match TRBD1. The J segment lost 4 bases and the V segment lost 5 bases, leaving 5 bases of the junction unmatched. Per the germline V gene, CDR1 is SGHAT and CDR2 is FQDESV (reference sequence). The CDR3 is 13 residues long.

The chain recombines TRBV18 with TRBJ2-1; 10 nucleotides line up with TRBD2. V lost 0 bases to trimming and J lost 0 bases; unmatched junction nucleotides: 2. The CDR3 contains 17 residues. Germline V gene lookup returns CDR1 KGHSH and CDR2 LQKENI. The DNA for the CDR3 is TGTGCCAGCTCACCACCGGCTAGCGGGAGCTCCTACAATGAGCAGTTCTTC. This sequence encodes CASSPPASGSSYNEQFF.

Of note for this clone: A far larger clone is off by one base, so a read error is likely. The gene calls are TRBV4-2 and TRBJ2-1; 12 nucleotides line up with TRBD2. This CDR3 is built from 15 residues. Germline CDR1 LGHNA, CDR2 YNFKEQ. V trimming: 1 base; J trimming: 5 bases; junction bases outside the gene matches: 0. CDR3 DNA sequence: TGTGCCAGCAGCCAAGGACTAGCGGGAGACAATGAGCAGTTCTTC. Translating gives CASSQGLAGDNEQFF.

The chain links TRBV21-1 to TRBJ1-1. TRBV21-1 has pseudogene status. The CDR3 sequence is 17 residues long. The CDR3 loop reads CASSKEGEVYVNTEAFF. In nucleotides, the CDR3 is TGTGCCAGCAGCAAAGAAGGGGAGGTGTACGTGAACACTGAAGCTTTCTTT.

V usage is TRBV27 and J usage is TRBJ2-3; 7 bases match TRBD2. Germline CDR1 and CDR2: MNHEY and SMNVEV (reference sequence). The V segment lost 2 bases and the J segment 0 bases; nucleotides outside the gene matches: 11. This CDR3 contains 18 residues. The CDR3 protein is CASSLRLAAPPSTDTQYF. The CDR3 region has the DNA TGTGCCAGCAGTTTACGGCTAGCGGCTCCGCCTAGCACAGATACGCAGTATTTT.

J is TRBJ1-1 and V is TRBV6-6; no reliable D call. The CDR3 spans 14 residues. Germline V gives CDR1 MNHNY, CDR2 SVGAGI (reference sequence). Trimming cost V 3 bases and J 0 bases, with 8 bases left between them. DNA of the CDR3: TGTGCCAGCAGTTATAAGCCCTTGAACACTGAAGCTTTCTTT. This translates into CASSYKPLNTEAFF.